Each of the 18 T cell receptor beta chains below was sequenced from the same sample in a study of response to subunit inactivated influenza vaccine. Each CDR3 protein is one row after TCRdb ran MiXCR on the RT-PCR reads. The table shows about 570,000 distinct CDR3 sequences, with over 9% occurring only once. This sample was also put to use in a study of T cells expressing NK-cell markers. That report adds: Making the TCR beta cDNA relied on 5'RACE template switching with UMIs.

The starting material was PBMCs from blood, obtained on the day of vaccination. The receptors derive from a man aged 50-60 years who received an inactivated influenza vaccine.

The J gene is TRBJ2-7, the V gene TRBV7-2, with TRBD2 as a possible D gene (5 bases). Germline V CDR1 and CDR2: SGHTA, FQGNSA. The ends were cut back, 2 bases at V and 6 bases at J, with 8 bases in the middle. CDR3 length: 12 residues. CDR3 DNA: TGTGCCAGCAGCTTAAGGGCGGGCGAGCAGTACTTC. This encodes CASSLRAGEQYF.

This clonotype was detected a few times. The V gene is TRBV10-3, the J gene TRBJ2-1; 13 nucleotides match TRBD2. Germline V gene lookup returns CDR1 ENHRY and CDR2 SYGVKD. This CDR3 is built from 18 residues. Trimming took 2 bases from V and 0 from J; bases not matched to a gene: 4. CDR3 sequence (DNA): TGTGCCATCAGTGAGGGACTAGCGGGAGACAGCTCCTACAATGAGCAGTTCTTC. Its translation is CAISEGLAGDSSYNEQFF.

This clonotype was counted only a few times. The chain couples TRBV27 to TRBJ2-7; no reliable D call. Germline CDR1 MNHEY, CDR2 SMNVEV (reference sequence). Trimming cost V 6 bases and J 2 bases, with 11 bases left between them. The CDR3 runs to 13 residues. This chain's CDR3 is CASSLGMAYEQYF. The CDR3 coding sequence is TGTGCCAGCAGCCTGGGGATGGCCTACGAGCAGTACTTC.

This clonotype was counted a few times. The chain employs TRBV11-2 and TRBJ2-5; TRBD1 aligns across 9 bases. J gave up 5 bases and V 1 base, and 8 bases lay outside the gene matches. CDR1 and CDR2 (germline): SGHAT, FQNNGV. This CDR3 is built from 16 residues. The DNA for the CDR3 is TGTGCCAGCAGCTTAGGACCACAGGGGGCCTGGGAGACCCAGTACTTC. Residues: CASSLGPQGAWETQYF.

This clonotype was seen ten or more times. The chain has TRBV5-1 and TRBJ2-2; D assignment may be TRBD1 or TRBD2 (6 bases each). CDR3 length equals 16 residues. Trimming pared 4 bases from V and 4 bases from J, leaving 17 bases between. Per the germline V gene, CDR1 is SGHRS and CDR2 is YFSETQ. The CDR3 loop is CASSITGSGSTGELFF. CDR3 bases: TGCGCCAGCAGCATTACAGGGTCCGGGAGCACCGGGGAGCTGTTTTTT.

This clonotype appeared a few times. The rearrangement joins TRBV5-1 to TRBJ1-1; TRBD1 aligns across 7 bases. CDR1 and CDR2 from the germline V gene are SGHRS and YFSETQ. The CDR3 is 16 amino acids. V shed 4 bases, J shed 0 bases, and the junction held 9 bases outside the gene matches. CDR3 protein: CASSTTSGGLNTEAFF. The CDR3 DNA is TGCGCCAGCAGCACGACATCAGGGGGGTTGAACACTGAAGCTTTCTTT.

This clonotype was detected only a few times. This chain joins TRBV5-1 and TRBJ1-1, with D tentatively TRBD1 (5 bases). CDR1 and CDR2 from the germline V gene are SGHRS and YFSETQ. V gave up 4 bases and J gave up 4 bases, with 11 bases separating them. This CDR3 contains 13 residues. CDR3 in amino acids: CASSPGLSTEAFF. CDR3 DNA sequence: TGCGCCAGCAGCCCAGGGTTGAGCACTGAAGCTTTCTTT.

This clonotype was seen only a few times. This chain joins TRBV20-1 and TRBJ1-5; 7 positions agree with TRBD1. Germline values: CDR1 DFQATT, CDR2 SNEGSKA (reference sequence). V trimming: 4 bases; J trimming: 7 bases; junction bases outside the gene matches: 7. The CDR3 is made up of 13 amino acids. The CDR3 sequence: CSATRQGGQPQHF. As DNA, the CDR3 is TGCAGTGCTACTAGACAGGGCGGGCAGCCCCAGCATTTT.

The rearrangement links TRBV6-4 to TRBJ2-3, with TRBD1 identical over 7 bases. Trimming removed 1 base from V and 8 bases from J; junction bases left unmatched: 6. The CDR3 length is 14 residues. Germline V gene data show CDR1 as MRHNA and CDR2 as SNTAGT. CDR3 protein: CASSDLDRSTTQYF. The CDR3 coding sequence is TGTGCCAGCAGTGACTTGGACAGGTCTACTACGCAGTATTTT.

This clonotype showed up just a few times. The chain carries TRBV4-3 and TRBJ1-2; D gene ambiguous. This CDR3 has 15 amino acids. Per germline, CDR1 LGHNA and CDR2 YSLEER. V lost 0 bases and J lost 2, with 10 bases in between. The DNA for the CDR3 is TGCGCCAGCAGCCAAGATCTCCAGTCGAACTATGGCTACACCTTC. Translating gives CASSQDLQSNYGYTF.

The chain has TRBV7-6 and TRBJ2-2; D may be TRBD2 (6 bases). V was shortened by 5 bases and J by 5 bases, with 21 bases between the two germline ends. Germline assignment: CDR1 SGHVS and CDR2 FNYEAQ. The CDR3 has 17 amino acids. The CDR3, as DNA: TGTGCCAGCAGCACGCGCGGGTGGAGGGCCCTAACCGGGGAGCTGTTTTTT. Translating it yields CASSTRGWRALTGELFF. Together with reference TRBV7-6 and TRBJ2-2, the CDR3 gives the full variable domain: GAGVSQSPRYKVTKRGQDVALRCDPISGHVSLYWYRQALGQGPEFLTYFNYEAQQDKSGLPNDRFSAERPEGSISTLTIQRTEQRDSAMYRCASSTRGWRALTGELFFGEGSRLTVL.

This clonotype was seen only a few times. The chain carries TRBV15 and TRBJ2-5; D may correspond to TRBD1 or TRBD2 (5 bases each). The CDR3 loop spans 16 amino acids. Germline lookup yields CDR1 LNHNV and CDR2 YYDKDF (reference sequence). With 0 bases removed from V and 5 bases from J, the gap between germline ends came to 16 bases. CDR3 nucleotides: TGTGCCACCAGCAGAGATACAAACGGGGCCTGGGAGACCCAGTACTTC. As protein: CATSRDTNGAWETQYF.

Ten or more counts support this clonotype. The chain couples TRBV6-5 to TRBJ2-2; D is unresolved. Deletions cut 0 bases from V and 4 bases from J, with 6 bases between. The CDR3 sequence is 14 residues long. From germline, CDR1 is MNHEY and CDR2 SVGAGI. The CDR3 DNA is TGTGCCAGCAGTTACTCCCGGTCCACCGGGGAGCTGTTTTTT. This encodes CASSYSRSTGELFF.

This clonotype was seen a few times. The chain uses TRBV10-3 and TRBJ1-6; D possibly corresponds to TRBD1 (6 bases). The CDR3 spans 15 residues. V was pared by 4 bases and J by 6 bases, with 13 bases between. CDR1 and CDR2 (germline): ENHRY, SYGVKD. The CDR3 region has the DNA TGTGCCATCAGTGGCACAGGGAATGGTAATTCACCCCTCCACTTT. Encoded protein: CAISGTGNGNSPLHF.

In its sample, this clonotype was seen many times. This sequence joins TRBV12-3 or TRBV12-4 and TRBJ2-5; D possibly corresponds to TRBD1 (6 bases). This CDR3 contains 14 residues. The V end lost 3 bases, the J end lost 2 bases, and 10 bases lay between the germline ends. CDR3 residues: CASSFQGLQETQYF. CDR3 bases: TGTGCCAGCAGTTTTCAGGGGTTACAAGAGACCCAGTACTTC.

There are a few counts of this clonotype. The chain combines TRBV7-8 with TRBJ2-1; TRBD2 agrees at 8 bases. The CDR3 contains 16 residues. Trimming removed 2 bases from V and 6 bases from J; junction bases left unmatched: 9. Per germline, CDR1 SGHVS and CDR2 FQNEAQ. CDR3: CASSLFGAGVGNEQFF. The CDR3 DNA reads as TGTGCCAGCAGCTTATTCGGAGCGGGGGTTGGCAATGAGCAGTTCTTC.

This clonotype was detected only a few times. This chain links TRBV10-3 with TRBJ2-7, with D possibly being TRBD1 (6 bases). This CDR3 is 14 amino acids long. Trimming took off 7 bases at V and 3 bases at J, with 16 bases between the two ends. In germline, CDR1 is ENHRY, CDR2 SYGVKD. For the CDR3, the DNA is TGTGCCATCACCAGTACAGGGCGAGGCTACGAGCAGTACTTC. It specifies CAITSTGRGYEQYF.

This clonotype was detected a few times. CDR3 residues: CSARPASYEQYF. The CDR3, as DNA: TGCAGTGCGCGGCCTGCCTCCTACGAGCAGTACTTC. This rearrangement joins TRBV20-1 to TRBJ2-7; D is ambiguous. The germline CDR1 and CDR2 sequences are DFQATT and SNEGSKA (reference sequence). Trimming left V 6 bases short and J 0 bases short, with 9 bases between. The CDR3 loop spans 12 amino acids.